The 22 T cell receptor beta chains below all came from one sample that was sequenced in a study of shared clonotypes between healthy human individuals. Sequencing used immunoSEQ multiplex PCR; TCRdb keeps in-frame clones, though not all of them. The sample yields about 600,000 clones, around 97% seen once. Source material: naive CD4+ T cells sorted from blood. The subset is: CD45RA+ positively selected. These receptors originate from a woman aged 30 to 39 in good health.

The chain links TRBV10-1 to TRBJ2-5; 7 bases agree with TRBD2. The DNA end favors TRBJ2-7, so the J call may be wrong. The CDR3 contains 15 residues. Germline V CDR1 and CDR2: WNHNN, SYGVQD (reference sequence). The chain's CDR3 is CASSEGAGLGYEQYF. The CDR3 DNA reads TGCGCCAGCAGTGAAGGAGCGGGGTTGGGCTACGAGCAGTACTTC.

J is TRBJ2-1 and V is TRBV11-2; TRBD2 matches at 9 bases. CDR1 is SGHAT, CDR2 FQNNGV, per germline. The CDR3 is 16 residues long. V lost 5 bases, J lost 1 base, and 6 bases stayed unmatched. This CDR3 is CASSLVAGVSYNEQFF. The CDR3 region has the DNA TGTGCCAGCAGCCTAGTAGCGGGAGTATCCTACAATGAGCAGTTCTTC. The full variable domain, completed using reference TRBV11-2 and TRBJ2-1, is EAGVAQSPRYKIIEKRQSVAFWCNPISGHATLYWYQQILGQGPKLLIQFQNNGVVDDSQLPKDRFSAERLKGVDSTLKIQPAKLEDSAVYLCASSLVAGVSYNEQFFGPGTRLTVL.

This clone was picked up one time. The chain joins TRBV5-1 to TRBJ2-6, with 7 positions matching TRBD2. Germline CDR1 is SGHRS and CDR2 is YFSETQ. The J segment lost 2 bases and the V segment lost 4 bases, leaving 6 bases of the junction unmatched. This CDR3 is built from 16 residues. The DNA for the CDR3 is TGCGCCAGCAGCGCTCAGGCGGGGGCTGGGGCCAACGTCCTGACTTTC. This translates into CASSAQAGAGANVLTF.

This chain links TRBV5-1 with TRBJ2-3; D ambiguous. V lost 0 bases to trimming and J lost 3 bases, with 11 bases between them. This CDR3 comprises 15 residues. Looked up from germline, CDR1 is SGHRS and CDR2 is YFSETQ. The DNA of the CDR3 is TGCGCCAGCAGCTTGGACCGGGCTCGAACAGATACGCAGTATTTT. It yields the protein CASSLDRARTDTQYF. The full variable domain, its missing parts supplied by reference TRBV5-1 and TRBJ2-3, is KAGVTQTPRYLIKTRGQQVTLSCSPISGHRSVSWYQQTPGQGLQFLFEYFSETQRNKGNFPGRFSGRQFSNSRSEMNVSTLELGDSALYLCASSLDRARTDTQYFGPGTRLTVL.

The genes are TRBV15 and TRBJ1-5; tentatively, D is TRBD1 (6 bases). Germline CDR1 reads LNHNV; CDR2 reads YYDKDF (reference sequence). Trimming shortened V by 0 bases and J by 6 bases, and 15 bases separated the two germline ends. The CDR3 consists of 16 residues. CDR3 sequence: CATSRDLGRGPQPQHF. The DNA for the CDR3 is TGTGCCACCAGCAGAGATCTAGGCAGGGGACCTCAGCCCCAGCATTTT.

V and J are TRBV28 and TRBJ2-7; the D gene is possibly TRBD2 (6 bases). Trimming stripped 2 bases from V and 6 bases from J, with 17 bases between. Germline lookup yields CDR1 MDHEN and CDR2 SYDVKM. There are 15 residues in the CDR3. CDR3 loop: CASSLGRPGAGEQYF. The DNA for the CDR3 is TGTGCCAGCAGTTTAGGGAGGCCGGGAGCCGGCGAGCAGTACTTC. The whole variable domain, remainder taken from reference TRBV28 and TRBJ2-7, is DVKVTQSSRYLVKRTGEKVFLECVQDMDHENMFWYRQDPGLGLRLIYFSYDVKMKEKGDIPEGYSVSREKKERFSLILESASTNQTSMYLCASSLGRPGAGEQYFGPGTRLTVT.

The J gene is TRBJ2-2, the V gene TRBV7-3; 8 nucleotides agree with TRBD1. CDR1 SGHTA and CDR2 FQGTGA come from the germline V gene. V lost 6 bases to trimming and J lost 7 bases; unmatched junction nucleotides: 7. The CDR3 totals 14 residues. CDR3 in DNA: TGTGCCAGCAGAAAGAGACAGGGGAACGGGGAGCTGTTTTTT. This translates into CASRKRQGNGELFF.

The genes are TRBV11-2 and TRBJ2-7; the D gene could be TRBD1 or TRBD2 (5 bases each). This CDR3 contains 14 residues. The germline V and J ends were trimmed by 2 bases and 4 bases, with 12 bases remaining between them. The germline V gene has CDR1 SGHAT and CDR2 FQNNGV. The CDR3 bases are TGTGCCAGCAGCTTAAGGGTGGGACGGTACGAGCAGTACTTC. It yields the protein CASSLRVGRYEQYF.

This chain joins TRBV28 and TRBJ1-1, with 12 positions matching TRBD1. V was clipped by 6 bases and J by 4 bases; unmatched bases: 15. This CDR3 contains 18 residues. Germline CDR1 is MDHEN and CDR2 is SYDVKM. The DNA for the CDR3 is TGTGCCAGCAGACCATACCCCGGGACAGGGGGCTTGGGCACTGAAGCTTTCTTT. The encoded protein is CASRPYPGTGGLGTEAFF. The full variable domain, its missing parts supplied by reference TRBV28 and TRBJ1-1, is DVKVTQSSRYLVKRTGEKVFLECVQDMDHENMFWYRQDPGLGLRLIYFSYDVKMKEKGDIPEGYSVSREKKERFSLILESASTNQTSMYLCASRPYPGTGGLGTEAFFGQGTRLTVV.

CDR3 loop: CASISGPQDEQYF. CDR3 nucleotides: TGTGCCAGCATATCAGGGCCTCAAGATGAGCAGTACTTC. The chain employs TRBV28 and TRBJ2-7; weak D call: TRBD1 (5 bases). The CDR3 loop spans 13 amino acids. Trimming removed 7 bases at V and 7 bases at J, with 17 bases between. Looked up from germline, CDR1 is MDHEN and CDR2 is SYDVKM.

V and J are TRBV30 and TRBJ2-7; a weak D match, TRBD1 (5 bases). V lost 4 bases and J 4 bases, leaving 14 bases between the germline ends. The germline CDR1 and CDR2 sequences are GTSNPN and SVGIG (reference sequence). This CDR3 region has 13 residues. The CDR3 region is CAWITGAGYEQYF. CDR3 nucleotide sequence: TGTGCCTGGATCACAGGCGCCGGGTACGAGCAGTACTTC.

This clone is a singleton in its sample. The V call is TRBV18, the J call TRBJ2-1; D is tentatively TRBD1 or TRBD2 (5 bases each). The ends were cut back, 6 bases at V and 0 bases at J, with 18 bases in the middle. The CDR3 is 17 amino acids. Germline values: CDR1 KGHSH, CDR2 LQKENI. The CDR3, as DNA: TGTGCCAGCTCTCGCATCTCAGCTGGGACCTCCTACAATGAGCAGTTCTTC. Protein: CASSRISAGTSYNEQFF.

The V call is TRBV7-9, the J call TRBJ1-1; D might be TRBD1 (5 bases). The CDR3 is 11 residues long. Germline values: CDR1 SEHNR, CDR2 FQNEAQ (reference sequence). The V end lost 5 bases, the J end lost 7 bases, and 8 bases lay between the germline ends. The CDR3 bases are TGTGCCAGCAGCAACCAGGGTGAAGCTTTCTTT. Translating gives CASSNQGEAFF.

The chain joins TRBV2 to TRBJ2-2; D is unresolved. V was cut by 1 base and J by 1 base, with 7 bases left in between. The CDR3 has 15 amino acids. Per germline, CDR1 SNHLY and CDR2 FYNNEI. As DNA, the CDR3 is TGTGCCAGCAGTGAAGTGACACAGAACACCGGGGAGCTGTTTTTT. Its translation: CASSEVTQNTGELFF.

The chain carries TRBV19 and TRBJ1-5; no reliable D call. CDR3 size: 14 residues. Germline CDR1 reads LNHDA; CDR2 reads SQIVND (reference sequence). Trimming stripped 5 bases from V and 6 bases from J, with 14 bases between. The CDR3 sequence is CASSPEGWGQPQHF. Here the CDR3 DNA reads TGTGCCAGTAGTCCGGAGGGTTGGGGTCAGCCCCAGCATTTT.

This sequence joins TRBV5-6 and TRBJ2-1; a possible D gene is TRBD2 (6 bases). The CDR3 loop spans 13 amino acids. Germline assignment: CDR1 SGHDT and CDR2 YYEEEE. Trimming stripped 9 bases from V and 8 bases from J, with 18 bases between. Here the CDR3 reads CANSRLGMDEQFF. The CDR3 nucleotides are TGTGCCAACTCAAGACTAGGCATGGATGAGCAGTTCTTC. Full variable domain (remainder filled in from reference TRBV5-6 and TRBJ2-1): DAGVTQSPTHLIKTRGQQVTLRCSPKSGHDTVSWYQQALGQGPQFIFQYYEEEERQRGNFPDRFSGHQFPNYSSELNVNALLLGDSALYLCANSRLGMDEQFFGPGTRLTVL.

The J gene is TRBJ2-2, the V gene TRBV2; possible D gene TRBD2, 6 bases. Germline CDR1 reads SNHLY; CDR2 reads FYNNEI. V lost 6 bases, J lost 5 bases, and 13 bases lay in between. The CDR3 has 14 amino acids. CDR3: CASSAGGRTGELFF. CDR3 DNA: TGTGCCAGCAGCGCCGGAGGGAGGACCGGGGAGCTGTTTTTT.

This chain connects TRBV19 to TRBJ1-1; 7 positions match TRBD1. Trimming at V came to 6 bases and at J to 1 base, leaving 11 bases not matched to a gene. The germline V gene has CDR1 LNHDA and CDR2 SQIVND (reference sequence). The CDR3 is 16 residues long. The CDR3 DNA is TGTGCCAGTAGCACCGGAAGGGGGCAGACGAACACTGAAGCTTTCTTT. Its protein is CASSTGRGQTNTEAFF. Complete variable domain (other parts from reference TRBV19 and TRBJ1-1): DGGITQSPKYLFRKEGQNVTLSCEQNLNHDAMYWYRQDPGQGLRLIYYSQIVNDFQKGDIAEGYSVSREKKESFPLTVTSAQKNPTAFYLCASSTGRGQTNTEAFFGQGTRLTVV.

The rearrangement links TRBV19 to TRBJ1-4; 9 bases line up with TRBD1. V lost 4 bases and J lost 5; bases outside the gene matches: 5. Germline V lookup: CDR1 LNHDA, CDR2 SQIVND (reference sequence). The CDR3 sequence is 15 residues long. CDR3 residues: CASSNPGQGNEKLFF. The CDR3 DNA follows: TGTGCCAGTAGTAATCCGGGACAGGGAAATGAAAAACTGTTTTTT.

The chain recombines TRBV5-1 with TRBJ2-3; 7 bases line up with TRBD2. This CDR3 is built from 15 residues. The V gene end was trimmed by 7 bases and the J gene end by 2 bases; junction bases not matched to a gene: 10. Germline V gives CDR1 SGHRS, CDR2 YFSETQ. This chain's CDR3 is CASWGGSRITDTQYF. CDR3 DNA: TGCGCCAGCTGGGGCGGGAGCCGTATCACAGATACGCAGTATTTT.

The chain joins TRBV4-1 to TRBJ1-2; possible D gene TRBD1, 5 bases. This CDR3 is built from 17 residues. Germline V gives CDR1 MGHRA, CDR2 YSYEKL. Deletions cut 0 bases from V and 5 bases from J, with 19 bases between. CDR3 nucleotides: TGCGCCAGCAGCCAAGATCTGCAGGGTAGGTCTAGGTATGGCTACACCTTC. As protein: CASSQDLQGRSRYGYTF.

This sequence joins TRBV2 and TRBJ1-2, with D maybe TRBD1 (5 bases). Germline V gene data show CDR1 as SNHLY and CDR2 as FYNNEI. CDR3 length: 16 residues. Trimming removed 7 bases at V and 4 bases at J, with 22 bases between. DNA for the CDR3: TGTGCCAGCAAGGGGACTGACTTTACCCTCGCCTATGGCTACACCTTC. Its translation is CASKGTDFTLAYGYTF.